This entry concerns a single T cell receptor (beta chain). Seattle-derived patients entered the study during active infection and were followed longitudinally. TCRdb keeps only in-frame clones here, not all; method: immunoSEQ multiplex PCR. Here the sample spans some 140,000 clones, around 83% being singletons. These data originate in a study of blood T cell repertoires in COVID-19. As for the study in general: T cells, B-cell-depleted T cells, or PBMCs provided the cDNA or gDNA that served as material.

Specimen: peripheral blood. The sequence came from an older woman with COVID-19, enrolled during active disease.

CDR3 DNA: TGTGCCAGCAGTCCTCCGGGGTTTGGTGGCTACACCTTC. This sequence encodes CASSPPGFGGYTF. The rearrangement links TRBV2 to TRBJ1-2, with unresolved D. Germline V gene lookup returns CDR1 SNHLY and CDR2 FYNNEI. This CDR3 is 13 amino acids long. The V and J ends lost 5 bases and 7 bases respectively, with 14 bases between them.